The following is a T cell receptor beta chain sequence with its context. Sequenced by immunoSEQ multiplex PCR; TCRdb stores in-frame clones only, minus some. The sample lists about 110,000 clones; about nine tenths were seen once. CDR3 length: 14 residues. Per the germline V gene, CDR1 is MNHEY and CDR2 is SVGAGI. Trimming removed 2 bases at V and 5 bases at J, with 12 bases between. The source of the sample is a study of T cell changes during pregnancy in multiple sclerosis. The sequence was obtained from a female donor in good health, enrolled as a control in a pregnancy study. The source material was peripheral blood, sampled in the third trimester of pregnancy. The genes are TRBV6-5 and TRBJ1-1; tentative D call: TRBD1 (6 bases). The CDR3 loop reads CASSYKTGMTEAFF. The CDR3 coding sequence is TGTGCCAGCAGTTACAAAACAGGGATGACTGAAGCTTTCTTT.